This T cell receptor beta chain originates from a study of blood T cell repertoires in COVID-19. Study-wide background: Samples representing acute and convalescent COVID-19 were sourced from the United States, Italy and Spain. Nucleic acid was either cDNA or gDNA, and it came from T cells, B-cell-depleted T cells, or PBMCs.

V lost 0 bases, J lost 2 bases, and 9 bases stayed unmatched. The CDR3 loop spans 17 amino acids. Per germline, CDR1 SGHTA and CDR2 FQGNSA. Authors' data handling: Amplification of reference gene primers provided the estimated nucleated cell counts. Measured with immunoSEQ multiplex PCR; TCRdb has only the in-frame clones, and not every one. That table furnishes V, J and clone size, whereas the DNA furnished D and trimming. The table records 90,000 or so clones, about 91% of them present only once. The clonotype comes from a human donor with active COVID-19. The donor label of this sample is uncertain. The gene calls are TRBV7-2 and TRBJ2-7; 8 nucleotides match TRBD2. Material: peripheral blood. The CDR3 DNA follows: TGTGCCAGCAGCTTAGCCGGGGGGGCCGGGGGTACCTACGAGCAGTACTTC. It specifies CASSLAGGAGGTYEQYF.